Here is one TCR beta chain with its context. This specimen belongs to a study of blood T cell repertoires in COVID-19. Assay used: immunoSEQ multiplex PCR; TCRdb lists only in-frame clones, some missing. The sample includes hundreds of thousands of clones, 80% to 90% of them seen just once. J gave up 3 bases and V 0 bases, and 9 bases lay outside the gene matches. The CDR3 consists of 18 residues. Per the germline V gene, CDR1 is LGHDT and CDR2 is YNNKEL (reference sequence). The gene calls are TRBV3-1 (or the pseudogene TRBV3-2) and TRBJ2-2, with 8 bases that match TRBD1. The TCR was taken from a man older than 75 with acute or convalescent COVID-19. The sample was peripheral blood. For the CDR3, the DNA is TGTGCCAGCAGCCAAGATCTAAGGACAGGGCTCCACACCGGGGAGCTGTTTTTT. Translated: CASSQDLRTGLHTGELFF.